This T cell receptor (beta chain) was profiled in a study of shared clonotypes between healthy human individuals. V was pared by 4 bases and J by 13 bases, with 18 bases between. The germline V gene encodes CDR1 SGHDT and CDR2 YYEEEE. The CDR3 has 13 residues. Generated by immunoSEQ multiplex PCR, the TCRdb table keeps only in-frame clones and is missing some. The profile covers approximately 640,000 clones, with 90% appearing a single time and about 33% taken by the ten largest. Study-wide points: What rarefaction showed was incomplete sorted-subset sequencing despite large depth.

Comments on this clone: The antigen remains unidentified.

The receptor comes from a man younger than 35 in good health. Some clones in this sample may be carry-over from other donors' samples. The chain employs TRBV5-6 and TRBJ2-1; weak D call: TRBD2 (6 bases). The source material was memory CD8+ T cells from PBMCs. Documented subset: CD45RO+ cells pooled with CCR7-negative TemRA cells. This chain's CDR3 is CASSPGDWGKQFF. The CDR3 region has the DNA TGTGCCAGCAGCCCGGGGGATTGGGGGAAACAGTTCTTC.